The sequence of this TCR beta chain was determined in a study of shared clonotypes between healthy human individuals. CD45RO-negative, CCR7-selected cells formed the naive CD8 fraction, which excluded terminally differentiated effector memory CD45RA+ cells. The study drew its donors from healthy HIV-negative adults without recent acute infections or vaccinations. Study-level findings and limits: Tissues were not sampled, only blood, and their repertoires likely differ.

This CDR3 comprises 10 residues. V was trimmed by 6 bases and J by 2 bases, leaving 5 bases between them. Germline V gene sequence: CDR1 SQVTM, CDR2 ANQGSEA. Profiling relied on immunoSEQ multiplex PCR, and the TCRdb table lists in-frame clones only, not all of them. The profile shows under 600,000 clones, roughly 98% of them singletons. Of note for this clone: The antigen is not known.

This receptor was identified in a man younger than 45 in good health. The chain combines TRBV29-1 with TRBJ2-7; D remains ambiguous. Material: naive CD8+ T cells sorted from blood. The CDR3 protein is CSVLTYEQYF. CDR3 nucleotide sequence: TGCAGCGTCTTAACCTACGAGCAGTACTTC.